Below are 21 T cell receptor beta chains sequenced from a single sample in a study of shared clonotypes between healthy human individuals (dated by TCRdb to the early 2020s). Libraries came from the immunoSEQ multiplex PCR assay. Sourced from immuneACCESS, this table was stored by TCRdb with only in-frame sequences that have V and J called. A share of the clones is absent; for the studies checked, an unresolved V gene accounts for under half, and the remainder has no known explanation. The table for this sample lists roughly 2,300,000 clones; around 93% of them were counted only once. More than 0.35% of the sample goes to the ten largest clones. Sequenced input: naive CD4+ T cells from PBMCs. What the cell subset or site label conveys for this sample: CD45RA+ positively selected. These TCRs come from a man aged 18 to 30 in good health. Some clones in this sample may be carry-over from other donors' samples.

This chain connects TRBV9 to TRBJ2-7; 14 bases align to TRBD2. This CDR3 contains 15 residues. V shed 4 bases, J shed 4 bases, and the junction held 4 bases outside the gene matches. Per the germline V gene, CDR1 is SGDLS and CDR2 is YYNGEE. The CDR3 DNA sequence: TGTGCCAGCAGCCCGGGACTAGCGGGAGTGTACGAGCAGTACTTC. Translated: CASSPGLAGVYEQYF.

This sequence joins TRBV4-1 and TRBJ1-2, with D tentatively TRBD1 (5 bases). Trimming cost V 4 bases and J 2 bases, with 17 bases left between them. The length of the CDR3 is 16 residues. Germline lookup yields CDR1 MGHRA and CDR2 YSYEKL. CDR3 residues: CASSPSSGAVNYGYTF. The CDR3 region has the DNA TGCGCCAGCAGCCCCTCCTCCGGGGCAGTGAACTATGGCTACACCTTC.

The V call is TRBV9, the J call TRBJ2-2, with TRBD1 identical over 7 bases. Germline V gene sequence: CDR1 SGDLS, CDR2 YYNGEE. The CDR3 is 14 residues long. V dropped 7 bases and J dropped 4; count of bases not matched to a gene: 7. DNA of the CDR3: TGTGCCAGCCGAACAGGGGAAAGCACCGGGGAGCTGTTTTTT. Protein sequence: CASRTGESTGELFF.

CDR3 sequence (DNA): TGTGCCAGCAGGGACAGTACCTATGGCTACACCTTC. Translating it yields CASRDSTYGYTF. The genes are TRBV28 and TRBJ1-2, with a weak D call TRBD1 (6 bases). The V and J ends lost 6 bases and 4 bases respectively, with 9 bases between them. The CDR3 sequence is 12 residues long. Germline values: CDR1 MDHEN, CDR2 SYDVKM.

The rearrangement joins TRBV9 to TRBJ2-7; weak D call: TRBD1 (6 bases). CDR1 is SGDLS, CDR2 YYNGEE, per germline. The CDR3 runs 13 residues. Between the trimmed V and J ends, which lost 4 bases and 4 bases, there was a span of 12 bases. The CDR3 loop is CASSSGTLYEQYF. The DNA of the CDR3 is TGTGCCAGCAGCTCCGGGACACTTTACGAGCAGTACTTC.

This chain uses TRBV7-6 with TRBJ2-7; no firm D call. Germline assignment: CDR1 SGHVS and CDR2 FNYEAQ. The CDR3 consists of 14 residues. Trimming took off 5 bases at V and 0 bases at J, with 11 bases between the two ends. The CDR3 is CASSPSRLSYEQYF. The DNA of the CDR3 is TGTGCCAGCAGCCCTAGTAGGCTCTCCTACGAGCAGTACTTC. The full variable domain, completed using reference TRBV7-6 and TRBJ2-7, is GAGVSQSPRYKVTKRGQDVALRCDPISGHVSLYWYRQALGQGPEFLTYFNYEAQQDKSGLPNDRFSAERPEGSISTLTIQRTEQRDSAMYRCASSPSRLSYEQYFGPGTRLTVT.

V and J are TRBV7-2 and TRBJ1-1; tentative D call: TRBD1 (6 bases). The V end was cut by 6 bases, the J end by 3 bases, with 11 bases between. CDR1 is SGHTA, CDR2 FQGNSA, per germline. This CDR3 is 13 amino acids long. The CDR3 loop reads CASSQQGHTEAFF. The CDR3 DNA reads TGTGCCAGCAGTCAGCAGGGGCACACTGAAGCTTTCTTT.

The chain links TRBV27 to TRBJ2-7; unclear D gene. The germline CDR1 and CDR2 sequences are MNHEY and SMNVEV (reference sequence). V was trimmed by 3 bases and J by 0 bases, leaving 27 bases between them. There are 20 residues in the CDR3. Written as DNA, the CDR3 is TGTGCCAGCAGTTTTTCCATCGCTAGACCCATCCCGTTATTCTCCTACGAGCAGTACTTC. Translated, it gives CASSFSIARPIPLFSYEQYF.

This rearrangement joins TRBV5-1 to TRBJ2-3; no clear D. This CDR3 contains 14 residues. CDR1 is SGHRS and CDR2 is YFSETQ in the germline V gene. Trimming pared 0 bases from V and 8 bases from J, leaving 13 bases between. CDR3 coding DNA: TGCGCCAGCAGCTTGGACCCCGCCTCGGGTACGCAGTATTTT. Its protein is CASSLDPASGTQYF.

The CDR3 protein is CASSIGGSLDEQYF. In DNA form, the CDR3 reads TGTGCCAGTAGTATAGGAGGGTCCCTTGACGAGCAGTACTTC. The chain couples TRBV19 to TRBJ2-7; TRBD2 is a possible D gene (5 bases). Germline V gives CDR1 LNHDA, CDR2 SQIVND (reference sequence). The germline V and J ends were trimmed by 1 base and 5 bases, with 12 bases remaining between them. The CDR3 contains 14 residues.

CDR3 amino acids: CASSLDPNYEQYF. The DNA for the CDR3 is TGTGCCAGCAGCTTAGACCCAAACTACGAGCAGTACTTC. V gene TRBV11-3 combines with J gene TRBJ2-7; D uncertain. From germline, CDR1 is SGHNT and CDR2 YENEEA. Trimming took 0 bases from V and 3 from J, leaving 6 bases between them. There are 13 residues in the CDR3. The variable domain in full, completed from reference TRBV11-3 and TRBJ2-7, reads EAGVVQSPRYKIIEKKQPVAFWCNPISGHNTLYWYLQNLGQGPELLIRYENEEAVDDSQLPKDRFSAERLKGVDSTLKIQPAELGDSAVYLCASSLDPNYEQYFGPGTRLTVT.

This CDR3 is CASSQFRGNGGNEQFF. CDR3 bases: TGTGCCAGCAGCCAATTTCGCGGGAATGGGGGCAATGAGCAGTTCTTC. This chain uses TRBV4-2 with TRBJ2-1, with a tentative D call TRBD2 (6 bases). The V gene's germline CDR1 is LGHNA and CDR2 YNFKEQ. This CDR3 has 16 residues. V was trimmed by 2 bases and J by 6 bases, leaving 17 bases between them.

This clone was counted a single time. The chain links TRBV2 to TRBJ2-3; tentative D call: TRBD2 (6 bases). The V gene lost 1 base and the J gene lost 2 bases, with 16 bases spanning the gap. Germline V gene lookup returns CDR1 SNHLY and CDR2 FYNNEI. This CDR3 has 17 residues. The CDR3 DNA is TGTGCCAGCAGTGAAGTTGGGCGGGGCAGGGCCACAGATACGCAGTATTTT. Translation gives CASSEVGRGRATDTQYF. Full variable domain (remainder filled in from reference TRBV2 and TRBJ2-3): EPEVTQTPSHQVTQMGQEVILRCVPISNHLYFYWYRQILGQKVEFLVSFYNNEISEKSEIFDDQFSVERPDGSNFTLKIRSTKLEDSAMYFCASSEVGRGRATDTQYFGPGTRLTVL.

This clone has just one count. This rearrangement joins TRBV5-1 to TRBJ2-7; 7 nucleotides match TRBD1. The V segment lost 4 bases and the J segment 0 bases; nucleotides outside the gene matches: 7. There are 15 residues in the CDR3. Germline-derived CDR1 and CDR2 are SGHRS and YFSETQ. The DNA of the CDR3 is TGCGCCAGCAGCCAAACCCGGGACAGCTCCTACGAGCAGTACTTC. This gives the protein CASSQTRDSSYEQYF.

V is TRBV5-1 and J is TRBJ2-5; 9 nucleotides line up with TRBD1. Germline loops: CDR1 SGHRS, CDR2 YFSETQ. V lost 4 bases, J lost 5 bases, and 9 bases stayed unmatched. The CDR3 is 15 amino acids. The CDR3 sequence: CASSKEDRGVETQYF. The CDR3 coding sequence is TGCGCCAGCAGCAAAGAAGACAGGGGGGTTGAGACCCAGTACTTC.

The gene calls are TRBV14 and TRBJ2-1, with 9 bases identical to TRBD2. CDR3 length equals 17 residues. Unmatched junction bases numbered 6, after V lost 1 base and J lost 2 bases. The germline CDR1 and CDR2 sequences are SGHDN and FVKESK. The CDR3 region is CASSQGGRARTYNEQFF. The CDR3, as DNA: TGTGCCAGCAGCCAAGGCGGGAGGGCCCGGACCTACAATGAGCAGTTCTTC.

The chain combines TRBV6-1 with TRBJ1-2; no reliable D call. V shed 9 bases and J shed 7 bases, with 21 bases lying between them. Germline loops: CDR1 MNHNS, CDR2 SASEGT. The CDR3 loop spans 14 amino acids. For the CDR3, the DNA is TGTGCCAGTCGGCCCCCCCGGGGAGATGGTGGCTACACCTTC. Protein: CASRPPRGDGGYTF.

The chain couples TRBV14 to TRBJ1-5, with TRBD1 as a possible D gene (5 bases). The CDR3 is 15 amino acids. The ends were cut back, 8 bases at V and 0 bases at J, with 14 bases in the middle. CDR1 SGHDN and CDR2 FVKESK come from the germline V gene. The CDR3 coding sequence is TGTGCCAGCTCCCCAGGGTCAGATAGCAATCAGCCCCAGCATTTT. It codes for CASSPGSDSNQPQHF.

Points on this clone: The identical CDR3 is also encoded by other nucleotide sequences in the sample. V usage is TRBV18 and J usage is TRBJ1-5, with D hard to call. Germline lookup yields CDR1 KGHSH and CDR2 LQKENI. The CDR3 runs to 13 residues. Trimming stripped 2 bases from V and 5 bases from J, with 7 bases between. CDR3 protein: CASSPGEHQPQHF. In DNA, the CDR3 is TGTGCCAGCTCACCAGGGGAGCATCAGCCCCAGCATTTT.

V usage is TRBV11-3 and J usage is TRBJ2-7, with 8 bases aligning to TRBD2. This CDR3 is built from 16 residues. CDR1 is SGHNT, CDR2 YENEEA, per germline. The V segment lost 5 bases and the J segment 3 bases; nucleotides outside the gene matches: 12. Here the CDR3 DNA reads TGTGCCAGCAGCCCGGCCGGAGGAGCGGGAGTCTACGAGCAGTACTTC. Translating gives CASSPAGGAGVYEQYF. The variable domain in full, with the rest retrieved from reference TRBV11-3 and TRBJ2-7, is EAGVVQSPRYKIIEKKQPVAFWCNPISGHNTLYWYLQNLGQGPELLIRYENEEAVDDSQLPKDRFSAERLKGVDSTLKIQPAELGDSAVYLCASSPAGGAGVYEQYFGPGTRLTVT.

The CDR3 sequence: CSVGWQAGGYTF. Written as DNA, the CDR3 is TGCAGCGTTGGGTGGCAGGCCGGAGGCTACACCTTC. This chain joins TRBV29-1 and TRBJ1-2; D call uncertain. Germline CDR1 is SQVTM and CDR2 is ANQGSEA. The ends were cut back, 4 bases at V and 8 bases at J, with 14 bases in the middle. The CDR3 sequence is 12 residues long.